This entry features one T cell receptor (beta chain) sequence. Antigen: not known. This sample stems from a study of T cell responses to AZD1222 COVID-19 vaccine. Study conclusions and caveats: In a largely white British group with more females than males, clonal diversity was possibly underestimated.

V lost 5 bases, J lost 3 bases, and 6 bases lay in between. The germline CDR1 and CDR2 sequences are SGHRS and YFSETQ. The CDR3 has 12 residues. Clones were read by immunoSEQ multiplex PCR, and TCRdb kept only the in-frame ones, dropping some. The table lists 120,000 to 150,000 clones, around 83% of them singletons. Source: peripheral blood, taken on day 0 of MenACWY control vaccination. The chain couples TRBV5-1 to TRBJ2-1; no reliable D call. This TCR was recovered from an adult in good health. CDR3: CASRPDYNEQFF. Written as DNA, the CDR3 is TGCGCCAGCAGGCCGGACTACAATGAGCAGTTCTTC.